The source of this T cell receptor (beta chain) is a study of neurological immune-mediated disorders. This clonotype was picked up many times. The CDR3 contains 15 residues. Trimming removed 0 bases from V and 4 bases from J, with 10 bases in between. TCRdb redid the calling of the 5' RACE reads with MiXCR, one entry per CDR3 protein. Here the sample spans tens of thousands of distinct CDR3 sequences, about 2.5% being singletons. J is TRBJ2-1 and V is TRBV12-3 or TRBV12-4; D uncertain. The TCR was taken from a woman in her 30s with multiple sclerosis. The sequenced material came from PBMCs. The CDR3 nucleotides are TGTGCCAGCAGTTTAGCATTAGGGTCGTACAATGAGCAGTTCTTC. Protein: CASSLALGSYNEQFF.